This T cell receptor (beta chain) originates from a study of CD8 T cells in Susac syndrome. TEMRA cells were enriched by FACS, and CD4+ and CD8+ T cells were negatively isolated. Random hexamers served to reverse transcribe roughly 0.5 to 1 ug RNA. In TCRdb, the immunoSEQ multiplex PCR reads were re-called with MiXCR into one record per CDR3 protein. The data show more than 110,000 distinct CDR3 sequences, 95% seen once. This TCR was recovered from a human donor with Susac syndrome. Sequencing was performed on CD4+ T cells from PBMCs.

The CDR3 region is CASSLYRSRQYF. Written as DNA, the CDR3 is TGTGCCAGCAGTTTATACAGGTCCCGGCAGTACTTC. The chain employs TRBV28 and TRBJ2-7, with D perhaps matching TRBD1 (5 bases). Per the germline V gene, CDR1 is MDHEN and CDR2 is SYDVKM. The CDR3 contains 12 residues. Deletions cut 1 base from V and 9 bases from J, with 10 bases between.